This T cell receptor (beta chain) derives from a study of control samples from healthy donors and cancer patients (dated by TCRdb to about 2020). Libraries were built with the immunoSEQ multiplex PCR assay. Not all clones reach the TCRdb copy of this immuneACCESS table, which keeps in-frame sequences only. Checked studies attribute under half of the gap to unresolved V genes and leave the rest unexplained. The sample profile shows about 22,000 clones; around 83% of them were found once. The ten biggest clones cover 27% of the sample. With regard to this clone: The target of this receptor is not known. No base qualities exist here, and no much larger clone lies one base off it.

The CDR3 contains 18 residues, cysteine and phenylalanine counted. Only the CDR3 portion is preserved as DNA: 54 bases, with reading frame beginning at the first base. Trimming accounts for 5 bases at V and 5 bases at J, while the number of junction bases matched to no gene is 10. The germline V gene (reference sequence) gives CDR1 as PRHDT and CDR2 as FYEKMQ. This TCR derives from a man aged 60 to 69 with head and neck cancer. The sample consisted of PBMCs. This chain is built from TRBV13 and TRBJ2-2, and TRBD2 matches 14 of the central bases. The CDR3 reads CASSLPYRLAGGTGELFF. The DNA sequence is TGTGCCAGCAGCCTACCTTACCGACTAGCGGGAGGGACCGGGGAGCTGTTTTTT.